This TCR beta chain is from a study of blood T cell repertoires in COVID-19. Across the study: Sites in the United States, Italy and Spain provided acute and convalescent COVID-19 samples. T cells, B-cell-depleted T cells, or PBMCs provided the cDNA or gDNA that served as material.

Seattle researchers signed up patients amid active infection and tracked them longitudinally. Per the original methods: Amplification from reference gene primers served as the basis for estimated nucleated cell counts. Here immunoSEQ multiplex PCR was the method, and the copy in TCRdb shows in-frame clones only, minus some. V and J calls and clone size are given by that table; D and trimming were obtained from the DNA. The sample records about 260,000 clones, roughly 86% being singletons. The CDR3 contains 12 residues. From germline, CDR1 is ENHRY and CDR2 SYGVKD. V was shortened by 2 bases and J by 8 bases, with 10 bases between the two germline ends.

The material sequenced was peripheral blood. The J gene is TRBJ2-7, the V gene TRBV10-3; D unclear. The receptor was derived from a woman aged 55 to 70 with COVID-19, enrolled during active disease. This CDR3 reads CAISERLSQQYF. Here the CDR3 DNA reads TGTGCCATCAGTGAGCGTCTTAGCCAGCAGTACTTC.